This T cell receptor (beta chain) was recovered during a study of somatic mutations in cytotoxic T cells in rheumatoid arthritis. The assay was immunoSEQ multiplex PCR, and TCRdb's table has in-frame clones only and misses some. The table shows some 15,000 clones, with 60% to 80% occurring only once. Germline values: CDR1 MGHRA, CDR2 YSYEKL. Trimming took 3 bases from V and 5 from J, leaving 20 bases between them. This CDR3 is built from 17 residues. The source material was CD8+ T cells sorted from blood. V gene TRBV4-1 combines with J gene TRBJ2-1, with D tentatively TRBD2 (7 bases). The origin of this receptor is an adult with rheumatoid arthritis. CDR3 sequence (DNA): TGCGCCAGCAGCCACATTAGAGGGGGGGCCCGGGACAATGAGCAGTTCTTC. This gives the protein CASSHIRGGARDNEQFF.